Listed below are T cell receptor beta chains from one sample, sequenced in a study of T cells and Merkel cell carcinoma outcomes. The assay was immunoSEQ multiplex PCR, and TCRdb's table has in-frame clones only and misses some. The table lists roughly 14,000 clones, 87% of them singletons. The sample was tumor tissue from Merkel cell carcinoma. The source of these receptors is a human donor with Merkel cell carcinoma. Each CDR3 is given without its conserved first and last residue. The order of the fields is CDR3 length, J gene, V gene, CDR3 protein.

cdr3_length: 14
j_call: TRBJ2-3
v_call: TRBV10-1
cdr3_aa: ASSEGTSGTGFTQY

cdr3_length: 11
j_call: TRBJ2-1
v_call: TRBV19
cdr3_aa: ASSIVPYNEQF

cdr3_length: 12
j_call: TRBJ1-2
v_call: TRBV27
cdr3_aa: ASSLSGGRSGYT

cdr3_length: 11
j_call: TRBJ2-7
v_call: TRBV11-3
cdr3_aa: ASSLDSNYEQY

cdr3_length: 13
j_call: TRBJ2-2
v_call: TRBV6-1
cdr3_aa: ASAGGGGRTGELF

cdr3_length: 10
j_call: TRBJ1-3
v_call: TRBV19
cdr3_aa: ATESSGNTIY

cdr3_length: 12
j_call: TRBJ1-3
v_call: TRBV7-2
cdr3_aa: ASSPQFSGNTIY

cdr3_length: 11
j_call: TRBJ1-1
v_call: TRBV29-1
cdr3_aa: SVSTGKGTEAF

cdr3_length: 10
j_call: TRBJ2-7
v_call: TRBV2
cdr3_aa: ASNGGIYEQY

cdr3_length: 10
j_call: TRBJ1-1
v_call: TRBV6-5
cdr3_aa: ASSYRNTEAF

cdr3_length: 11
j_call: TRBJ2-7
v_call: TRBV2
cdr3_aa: ASGGTGVYEQY

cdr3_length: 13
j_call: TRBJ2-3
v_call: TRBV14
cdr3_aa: ASSQGQGIRDTQY

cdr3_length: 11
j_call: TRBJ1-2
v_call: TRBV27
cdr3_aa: ASSFAGNHGYT

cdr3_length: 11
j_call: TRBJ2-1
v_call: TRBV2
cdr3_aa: ASSAGQINEQF

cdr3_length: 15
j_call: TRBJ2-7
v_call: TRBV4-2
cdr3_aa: ASSQDNPGPSSYEQY

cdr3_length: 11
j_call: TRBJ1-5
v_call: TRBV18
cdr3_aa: ASSSDRNQPQH

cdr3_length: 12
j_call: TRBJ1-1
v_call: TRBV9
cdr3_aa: ASSVARADTEAF

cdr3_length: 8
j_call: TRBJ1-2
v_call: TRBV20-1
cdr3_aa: SVKTYGYT

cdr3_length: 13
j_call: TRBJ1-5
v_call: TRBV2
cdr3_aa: ASSAGGVSNQPQH

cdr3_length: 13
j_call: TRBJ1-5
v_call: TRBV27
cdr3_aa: ASSLGRGSSQPQH

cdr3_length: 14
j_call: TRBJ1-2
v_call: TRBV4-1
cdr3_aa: ASSPLGQGEFYGYT

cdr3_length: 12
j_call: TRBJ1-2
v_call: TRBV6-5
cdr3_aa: ASSAGTGLYGYT

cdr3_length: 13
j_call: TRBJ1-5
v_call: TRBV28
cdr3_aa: ASSLWRGSSQPQH

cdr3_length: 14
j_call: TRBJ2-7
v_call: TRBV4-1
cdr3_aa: ASSQDTASPTYEQY

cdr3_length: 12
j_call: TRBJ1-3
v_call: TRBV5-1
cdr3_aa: ASSFSGDGNTIY

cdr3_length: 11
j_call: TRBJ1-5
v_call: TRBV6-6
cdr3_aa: ASSSKGAQPQH

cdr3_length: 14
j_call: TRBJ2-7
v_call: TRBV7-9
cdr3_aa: ASSPGQRLENDEQY

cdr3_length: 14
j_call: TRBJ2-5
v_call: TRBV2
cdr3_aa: ASRPRLAGVQETQY